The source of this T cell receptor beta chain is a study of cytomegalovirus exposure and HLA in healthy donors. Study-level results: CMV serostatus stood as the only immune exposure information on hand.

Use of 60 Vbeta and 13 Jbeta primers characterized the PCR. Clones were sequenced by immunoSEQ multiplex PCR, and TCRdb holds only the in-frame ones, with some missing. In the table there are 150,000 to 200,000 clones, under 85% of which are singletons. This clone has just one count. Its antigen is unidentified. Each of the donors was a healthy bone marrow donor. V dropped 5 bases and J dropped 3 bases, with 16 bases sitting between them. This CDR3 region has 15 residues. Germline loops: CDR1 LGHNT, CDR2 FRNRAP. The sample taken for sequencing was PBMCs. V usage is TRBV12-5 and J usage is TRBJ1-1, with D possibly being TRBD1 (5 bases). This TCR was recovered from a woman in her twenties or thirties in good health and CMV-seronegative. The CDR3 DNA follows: TGTGCTAGTGGTCCCCGTCAGGGATTAGACACTGAAGCTTTCTTT. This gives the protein CASGPRQGLDTEAFF.